This TCR beta chain was retrieved from a study of blood T cell repertoires in COVID-19. The overall study: Sites across the United States, Italy and Spain contributed samples from acute and convalescent COVID-19. Sources were T cells, B-cell-depleted T cells, or PBMCs; the material itself was cDNA or gDNA.

The V and J ends lost 2 bases and 11 bases, in that order; junction bases with no gene match: 7. The germline CDR1 and CDR2 sequences are MNHEY and SVGAGI. The CDR3 consists of 15 residues. As originally analysed: Nucleated cell number was recorded as an estimate derived from reference gene primer amplification. The protocol was immunoSEQ multiplex PCR, while the TCRdb copy is restricted to in-frame clones and leaves out a portion. V and J calls plus clone size are reproduced from that table; the DNA served to infer D and trimming. The table records under 80,000 clones, 80% of them present only once.

The gene calls are TRBV6-5 and TRBJ1-4, with TRBD1 matching over 11 bases. The sequenced sample consisted of peripheral blood. The receptor was isolated from a human donor in a cohort sampled during active COVID-19. Written as DNA, the CDR3 is TGTGCCAGCAGTTACGATCGGGACAGGGGGGTTAAACTGTTTTTT. Translated: CASSYDRDRGVKLFF.